These 8 T cell receptor beta chains share one sample of origin, sequenced in a study of beta chain features in type 1 diabetes (dated by TCRdb to the late 2010s). To prepare the library, the immunoSEQ multiplex PCR assay was applied. The High Capacity cDNA Reverse Transcription Kit was used to reverse transcribe all of the isolated RNA, meaning that expressed TCRB transcripts were what got sequenced. TCRdb limited this immuneACCESS table to in-frame rearrangements with V and J called. A share of clones is missing; checked studies link under half to unresolved V genes, and the rest is unexplained. In this sample the table shows about 140,000 clones, 9% to 10% of which occur a single time. 0.5% to 0.65% of the sample belongs to the ten largest clones. Sequenced: central memory CD4+ T cells from blood. The source of these receptors is a middle-aged woman in good health.

This clone was detected ten times or more. J is TRBJ1-4 and V is TRBV2, with no clear D. Germline assignment: CDR1 SNHLY and CDR2 FYNNEI. CDR3 length equals 15 residues. Trimming stripped 6 bases from V and 6 bases from J, with 17 bases between. CDR3 protein: CASSITTSRDEKLFF. The CDR3 DNA reads as TGTGCCAGCAGCATTACGACAAGTCGAGATGAAAAACTGTTTTTT.

This CDR3 is CASSLGSRQIETQYF. CDR3 DNA sequence: TGTGCCAGCAGCTTAGGGTCCAGACAAATAGAGACCCAGTACTTC. The chain combines TRBV7-9 with TRBJ2-5; D not resolved. The ends were cut back, 1 base at V and 4 bases at J, with 13 bases in the middle. This CDR3 is 15 amino acids long. Per the germline V gene, CDR1 is SEHNR and CDR2 is FQNEAQ (reference sequence).

V and J are TRBV5-1 and TRBJ2-5, with D possibly TRBD2 on 5 matching bases. The germline V gene has CDR1 SGHRS and CDR2 YFSETQ. The CDR3 loop spans 14 amino acids. Trimming removed 6 bases from V and 3 bases from J, with 15 bases in between. CDR3 nucleotides: TGCGCCAGCAATCGAGAGGGCGGAAAAGAGACCCAGTACTTC. Residues: CASNREGGKETQYF.

A few counts support this clone. The genes are TRBV5-1 and TRBJ2-1, with 9 bases lining up with TRBD2. Germline loops: CDR1 SGHRS, CDR2 YFSETQ. V shed 1 base and J 9 bases; nucleotides not matched to a gene: 11. This CDR3 contains 16 residues. CDR3 in DNA: TGCGCCAGCAGCTTGACCGTAGCGGGGGAGGAAGGTGAGCAGTTCTTC. It specifies CASSLTVAGEEGEQFF.

This clone is a singleton in its sample. V usage is TRBV2 and J usage is TRBJ1-1; weak D call: TRBD1 (5 bases). The CDR3 has 14 amino acids. CDR1 and CDR2 from the germline V gene are SNHLY and FYNNEI. Trimming shortened V by 1 base and J by 0 bases, and 6 bases separated the two germline ends. CDR3 DNA sequence: TGTGCCAGCAGTGAAGAGGGGTTGAACACTGAAGCTTTCTTT. As protein: CASSEEGLNTEAFF.

Only a few counts were recorded for this clone. This rearrangement joins TRBV21-1 to TRBJ2-7; the table assigns TRBD2, which was not confirmed against the DNA. TRBV21-1 is shown as a pseudogene. The CDR3 consists of 19 residues. The CDR3 coding sequence is TGTGCCAGCAGCAAAGAAATTGTACTAGCGGGGGGCCAAGGGTACGAGCAGTACTTC. It codes for CASSKEIVLAGGQGYEQYF.

About this clone itself: An end of the junction does not agree with germline; a read error may underlie this. The chain couples TRBV7-9 to TRBJ2-7, with TRBD2 identical over 13 bases. In germline, CDR1 is SEHNR, CDR2 FQNEAQ (reference sequence). The CDR3 covers 13 residues. CDR3 sequence reads: CASSTTTSGGQTF. CDR3 DNA sequence: TGTGCCAGCAGCACCACGACTAGCGGGGGGCAAACTTTC.

In regard to this clone: A read error may produce the germline difference seen at one junction end. The chain uses TRBV30 and TRBJ2-7; D unclear. CDR3 length: 9 amino acids. The V gene's germline CDR1 is GTSNPN and CDR2 SVGIG (reference sequence). In nucleotides, the CDR3 is TGTGCCTGGAGTCAGGCCGATGACTTC. Amino acid sequence: CAWSQADDF.